The clone carrying this T cell receptor (beta chain) has more than one count but fewer than ten. Its matching antigen is unknown. This CDR3 comprises 16 residues. Germline CDR1 is SQVTM and CDR2 is ANQGSEA. Losses at the gene ends were 0 bases for V and 3 bases for J; bases not matched to a gene: 4. The data derive from a study of T-cell memory formation after mild COVID-19. About the research overall: There were largely donor-specific TCR clusters.

TCRdb analysed the 5' RACE reads with MiXCR anew, one entry per CDR3 protein. The repertoire consists of about 600,000 distinct CDR3 sequences, with roughly a fifth occurring once and the leading ten covering 8.4%. Study conclusions and caveats: Clones shrinking between day 15 and 85 showed a balanced CD4/CD8 split, and those that grew later tilted toward CD4+. A subset of responding clones appeared in pre-infection memory, suggesting cross-reactive memory joined. Of the contracting clones, CD4+ ones lay mainly in CM and EM, and CD8+ ones in EMRA.

This receptor was taken from an adult woman who had mild COVID-19 (a few samples of this study predate the infection). Cell type and time point are not known. Specimen: PBMCs or a T cell subset sorted from them (not recorded which). This sequence joins TRBV29-1 and TRBJ2-2; 10 bases are shared with TRBD1. DNA of the CDR3: TGCAGCGTTGAAGATGCCGGGACAGGGGACACCGGGGAGCTGTTTTTT. The encoded protein is CSVEDAGTGDTGELFF.